This TCR beta chain stems from a study of cytomegalovirus exposure and HLA in healthy donors (dated by TCRdb to 2016 to 2017). Study-level background: The 650 to 800 repertoires of the first cohort and the 110 or so validation repertoires were produced on the same platform, according to a later analysis. The study aimed to test whether signatures of past pathogen exposure could be identified by cataloging public T cell receptors. Besides the first cohort of some 670 subjects, a separate validation cohort made up of 95 to 150 different subjects was used. To predict cytomegalovirus infection status, the study combined high-throughput TCR immunosequencing, statistical association of individual TCRs with disease status, and machine learning. Study-wide conclusions, independent of this receptor: In both the original and validation cohorts, the classifier was reported to diagnose cytomegalovirus status with high specificity and sensitivity. A later analysis lacked HLA typing for the validation cohort, so it scored co-occurrence in that cohort across all 120 or so repertoires. Most TCR sequences were seen in very few donors, while some public TCRs were found in many individuals. A later analysis found that TCRs clustered in the first cohort also tended to co-occur in the roughly 120 validation repertoires, with 90% to 95% of cluster scores above 0. According to the authors, the approach could potentially be generalized to other disease states and immunological phenotypes. In vitro tests confirmed that a few of the cytomegalovirus-associated TCR beta chains recognize cytomegalovirus antigens. The study gave a list of 150 to 200 TCR beta chains associated with cytomegalovirus.

The donors were included in the validation cohort of roughly 130 subjects, a group kept apart from the roughly 690-subject first cohort. Between the V and J ends, shortened by 1 base and 5 bases respectively, the junction contains 11 bases. From the cysteine through the phenylalanine, the CDR3 covers 15 amino acids. Just CDR3 DNA is preserved here, 45 bases in frame from base 1. Per the germline V gene (reference sequence), SEHNR is the CDR1 and FQNEAQ is the CDR2. Library prep was done by the immunoSEQ multiplex PCR assay. Regarding the original processing steps: A statistical classification framework was built for diagnosing cytomegalovirus status from the catalog of TCR beta chain sequences. Not all clones reach the TCRdb copy of this immuneACCESS table, which keeps in-frame sequences only. Checked studies attribute under half of the gap to unresolved V genes and leave the rest unexplained. From that table come the V and J calls and clone size; the DNA was used to work out D and trimming. The sample table contains 100,000 to 150,000 clones; only one count was recorded for 88% of them. Of the sample, 1.4% to 1.5% falls within the top ten clones.

Details on this clone: No antigen is known for it. No base quality values were provided; no much bigger clone lies one nucleotide off.

The sequence came from a man aged 30-40 years in good health and CMV-seronegative. Sequenced material: PBMCs. The V gene is TRBV7-9 and the J gene is TRBJ1-4; a weak D assignment points to TRBD1 (5 bases agree). The nucleotide sequence is TGTGCCAGCAGCTTAGGGGGCAGCCCCAATGAAAAACTGTTTTTT. Its protein product is CASSLGGSPNEKLFF.